The 20 T cell receptor beta chains below come from one sample, sequenced in a study of post-analysis software for immune sequencing data. Findings of the study overall: Patients showed TRBV5-6, TRBV5-1 and TRBV20-1 among about five TRBV segments more frequent than in controls.

Unique molecular identifiers were present in the TCR beta cDNA libraries. TCRdb re-analysed the PCR reads in MiXCR, keeping a single row per CDR3 protein. The repertoire includes approximately 630,000 distinct CDR3 sequences, 55% to 60% of them detected once, and 10% to 12% sits in the top ten. No antigen is known for these receptors. Source material: blood. These receptor sequences come from a girl aged 2-15 years with multiple sclerosis.

V and J are TRBV9 and TRBJ2-7; perhaps TRBD1 as D (8 bases). V shed 3 bases and J shed 0 bases, with 13 bases lying between them. The CDR3 is made up of 15 amino acids. Germline V gene lookup returns CDR1 SGDLS and CDR2 YYNGEE. The CDR3 loop is CASSAGGTGSYEQYF. In nucleotides, the CDR3 is TGTGCCAGCAGCGCCGGGGGGACAGGCTCCTACGAGCAGTACTTC.

V gene TRBV10-3 combines with J gene TRBJ1-1; D is ambiguous. The ends were cut back, 6 bases at V and 0 bases at J, with 5 bases in the middle. The germline V gene encodes CDR1 ENHRY and CDR2 SYGVKD. This CDR3 is 12 amino acids long. DNA for the CDR3: TGTGCCATCAGCTCCATGAACACTGAAGCTTTCTTT. Amino acids: CAISSMNTEAFF.

The chain combines TRBV29-1 with TRBJ2-5; 7 nucleotides line up with TRBD1. V dropped 0 bases and J dropped 5; count of bases not matched to a gene: 9. Germline CDR1 SQVTM, CDR2 ANQGSEA. This CDR3 has 15 amino acids. The CDR3 sequence is CSVEEGGAPGETQYF. The CDR3 region has the DNA TGCAGCGTTGAAGAAGGGGGCGCACCTGGGGAGACCCAGTACTTC.

This chain connects TRBV5-1 to TRBJ2-4; 8 bases are shared with TRBD1. The J call is uncertain, as TRBJ2-7 better fits the DNA end. The CDR3 spans 15 residues. Germline lookup yields CDR1 SGHRS and CDR2 YFSETQ. The CDR3 reads CASSLDSQTGGEQYF. The CDR3, as DNA: TGCGCCAGCAGCTTGGATTCCCAAACAGGGGGCGAGCAGTACTTC.

V usage is TRBV14 and J usage is TRBJ2-3; 10 bases match TRBD2. Trimming removed 8 bases from V and 0 bases from J; junction bases left unmatched: 17. Germline V lookup: CDR1 SGHDN, CDR2 FVKESK. The CDR3 extends over 19 amino acids. The CDR3: CASSPSASSGGSSTDTQYF. The CDR3 nucleotides are TGTGCCAGCTCACCAAGTGCGTCTAGCGGGGGATCTAGCACAGATACGCAGTATTTT.

DNA for the CDR3: TGCAGCGTTACCGTTGACACGAACACCGGGGAGCTGTTTTTT. Protein: CSVTVDTNTGELFF. V and J are TRBV29-1 and TRBJ2-2, with D hard to call. Per the germline V gene, CDR1 is SQVTM and CDR2 is ANQGSEA. Trimming pared 5 bases from V and 0 bases from J, leaving 10 bases between. This CDR3 has 14 amino acids.

This clonotype was seen only a few times. This chain links TRBV24-1 with TRBJ2-1; 9 bases are a match to TRBD1. CDR3 length equals 14 residues. J was trimmed by 8 bases and V by 3 bases; bases with no gene match: 4. Germline values: CDR1 KGHDR, CDR2 SFDVKD. The CDR3 reads CATSDPDRGYEQFF. CDR3 nucleotides: TGTGCCACCAGTGATCCGGACAGGGGCTATGAGCAGTTCTTC.

This clonotype occurred a few times. The rearrangement links TRBV5-1 to TRBJ2-5; 7 bases are a match to TRBD1. Germline V gene data show CDR1 as SGHRS and CDR2 as YFSETQ. The CDR3 covers 14 residues. J gave up 5 bases and V 0 bases, and 4 bases lay outside the gene matches. Here the CDR3 reads CASSLVQGIETQYF. For the CDR3, the DNA is TGCGCCAGCAGCTTGGTACAGGGGATCGAGACCCAGTACTTC.

The V gene is TRBV6-5, the J gene TRBJ1-5, with D maybe TRBD1 (5 bases). Germline assignment: CDR1 MNHEY and CDR2 SVGAGI. This CDR3 contains 16 residues. Trimming pared 0 bases from V and 1 base from J, leaving 10 bases between. CDR3 nucleotide sequence: TGTGCCAGCAGTTACTCCGGGGACGTCAGCAATCAGCCCCAGCATTTT. Its translation: CASSYSGDVSNQPQHF.

CDR3 sequence: CASSLGEANTGELFF. Written as DNA, the CDR3 is TGCGCCAGCAGCCTGGGGGAGGCGAACACCGGGGAGCTGTTTTTT. The chain combines TRBV5-1 with TRBJ2-2; D may be TRBD2 (6 bases). This CDR3 spans 15 amino acids. In germline, CDR1 is SGHRS, CDR2 YFSETQ. The ends were cut back, 4 bases at V and 0 bases at J, with 10 bases in the middle. The full variable domain, completed using reference TRBV5-1 and TRBJ2-2, is KAGVTQTPRYLIKTRGQQVTLSCSPISGHRSVSWYQQTPGQGLQFLFEYFSETQRNKGNFPGRFSGRQFSNSRSEMNVSTLELGDSALYLCASSLGEANTGELFFGEGSRLTVL.

The chain uses TRBV5-1 and TRBJ1-3, with 8 bases aligning to TRBD1. V shed 2 bases, J shed 5 bases, and the junction held 12 bases outside the gene matches. In germline, CDR1 is SGHRS, CDR2 YFSETQ. The CDR3 is 17 amino acids. The CDR3 nucleotides read TGCGCCAGCAGCTTCCTCCGTAGGACAGGGTCGAGAAACACCATATATTTT. As protein: CASSFLRRTGSRNTIYF. Drawing the rest from reference TRBV5-1 and TRBJ1-3, the complete variable domain is KAGVTQTPRYLIKTRGQQVTLSCSPISGHRSVSWYQQTPGQGLQFLFEYFSETQRNKGNFPGRFSGRQFSNSRSEMNVSTLELGDSALYLCASSFLRRTGSRNTIYFGEGSWLTVV.

This sequence joins TRBV20-1 and TRBJ2-4, with 7 nucleotides matching TRBD1. The DNA end is more similar to TRBJ2-7, so the J call may be wrong. The CDR3 sequence is 15 residues long. Germline CDR1 and CDR2: DFQATT and SNEGSKA (reference sequence). CDR3 DNA: TGCAGTGCTAGAAATCCCCGGGACAGTACCTACGAGCAGTACTTC. It encodes CSARNPRDSTYEQYF.

The chain combines TRBV6-2 or TRBV6-3 with TRBJ2-3; TRBD2 matches at 8 bases. The ends lost 5 bases at V and 3 bases at J; junction bases unmatched: 13. This CDR3 comprises 17 residues. CDR1 and CDR2 from the germline V gene are MNHEY and SVGEGT. CDR3 in amino acids: CASSPPPLAGLTDTQYF. CDR3 coding DNA: TGTGCCAGCAGTCCACCTCCGTTAGCGGGATTAACAGATACGCAGTATTTT.

The rearrangement uses TRBV6-6 and TRBJ2-4, with D tentatively TRBD1 (5 bases). The V gene lost 10 bases and the J gene lost 0 bases, with 16 bases spanning the gap. The CDR3 consists of 15 residues. Germline lookup yields CDR1 MNHNY and CDR2 SVGAGI (reference sequence). The chain's CDR3 is CATETREPAKNIQYF. For the CDR3, the DNA is TGTGCCACCGAAACCAGGGAACCAGCCAAAAACATTCAGTACTTC.

V gene TRBV29-1 combines with J gene TRBJ1-2; D unresolved. V lost 6 bases and J 6 bases, leaving 8 bases between the germline ends. In germline, CDR1 is SQVTM, CDR2 ANQGSEA. The CDR3 consists of 10 residues. The CDR3 is CSVLLDGYTF. For the CDR3, the DNA is TGCAGCGTCCTTCTTGATGGCTACACCTTC.

This clonotype has more than one count but fewer than ten. A read error may explain this, as a much larger clone is one base away. The J gene is TRBJ2-5, the V gene TRBV7-9; TRBD2 aligns across 10 bases. Looked up from germline, CDR1 is SEHNR and CDR2 is FQNEAQ (reference sequence). The CDR3 extends over 14 amino acids. J lost 4 bases, V lost 2 bases, and 1 base had no gene match. The CDR3 DNA reads as TGTGCCAGCAGCTTACTAGCGGGAGTAGAGACCCAGTACTTC. Amino acid sequence: CASSLLAGVETQYF.

The chain employs TRBV10-3 and TRBJ1-5, with TRBD1 matching 7 bases. The ends lost 3 bases at V and 7 bases at J; junction bases unmatched: 6. The CDR3 sequence is 14 residues long. Germline V gives CDR1 ENHRY, CDR2 SYGVKD. The DNA of the CDR3 is TGTGCCATCAGTGAAGAGGGGGCCGGGCAGCCCCAGCATTTT. Its translation is CAISEEGAGQPQHF.

The chain combines TRBV29-1 with TRBJ2-3; 8 bases agree with TRBD2. This CDR3 region has 14 residues. CDR1 SQVTM and CDR2 ANQGSEA come from the germline V gene. Trimming removed 6 bases from V and 3 bases from J; junction bases left unmatched: 8. CDR3 sequence (DNA): TGCAGCGTCGACACGGGAGGGGGGACAGATACGCAGTATTTT. Protein: CSVDTGGGTDTQYF.

This chain links TRBV29-1 with TRBJ2-1, with 7 bases aligning to TRBD2. Germline V lookup: CDR1 SQVTM, CDR2 ANQGSEA. V shed 7 bases, J shed 0 bases, and the junction held 15 bases outside the gene matches. This CDR3 comprises 17 residues. Written as DNA, the CDR3 is TGCAGCGCCCAGGTGTGGAGCGGGACCAGCTCCTACAATGAGCAGTTCTTC. Protein product: CSAQVWSGTSSYNEQFF.

V is TRBV3-1 and J is TRBJ2-7; D possibly corresponds to TRBD2 (5 bases). V was trimmed by 4 bases and J by 3 bases, leaving 16 bases between them. This CDR3 is built from 15 residues. The germline gives CDR1 LGHDT, CDR2 YNNKEL (reference sequence). CDR3 loop: CASSPGGQEFYEQYF. The CDR3 DNA follows: TGTGCCAGCAGCCCCGGCGGGCAAGAGTTCTACGAGCAGTACTTC.